This T cell receptor beta chain is from a study of CD8+CD57+ T cells in acquired aplastic anemia. Study details: Sorted CD4+ and CD8+ cells gave an average of around 3.3 ug of DNA. For CD4+ cells, healthy donors had an average of about 10.8 million reads.

TCR beta VDJ and CDR3 were profiled, and genomic DNA was the template. TCRdb used MiXCR to reprocess the reads, holding one entry per CDR3 protein. The sample lists 74,000 or so distinct CDR3 sequences, 45% to 55% occurring once. Study-wide results and limits: Patients versus controls showed no significant CD8+ Simpson's diversity difference. Over 25 shared CD8+ CDR3s appeared highly expressed within patients' immunodominant clones.

V lost 3 bases, J lost 0 bases, and 6 bases stayed unmatched. Looked up from germline, CDR1 is SGHNT and CDR2 is YYREEE (reference sequence). CDR3 length: 16 amino acids. This clonotype has a handful of counts. The target antigen is unknown. The J gene is TRBJ1-2, the V gene TRBV5-4; 9 positions match TRBD1. The clonotype was recovered from a human donor in good health, serving as a control. The sequencing sample was made of sorted CD4+, CD8+, or CD8+CD57+ T cells (not recorded which) from PBMCs. The CDR3 DNA follows: TGTGCCAGCAGCTCCGAGGGGACAGGGCCTAACTATGGCTACACCTTC. Translation gives CASSSEGTGPNYGYTF. The full variable domain, rest sourced from reference TRBV5-4 and TRBJ1-2, is ETGVTQSPTHLIKTRGQQVTLRCSSQSGHNTVSWYQQALGQGPQFIFQYYREEENGRGNFPPRFSGLQFPNYSSELNVNALELDDSALYLCASSSEGTGPNYGYTFGSGTRLTVV.